This T cell receptor beta chain came from a study of cytomegalovirus exposure and HLA in healthy donors. General study points: One cluster of highly shared sequence variants probably arose as a sequencing artifact. A prior analysis recorded that most TCR beta V segments were productive about 87% or about 30% of the time.

CDR3 length equals 13 residues. Germline V gene sequence: CDR1 SGHTA, CDR2 FQGNSA. V lost 1 base to trimming and J lost 3 bases, with 7 bases between them. PCR employed 60 Vbeta and 13 Jbeta primers. The table came from immunoSEQ multiplex PCR; TCRdb's copy has only in-frame clones and leaves some out. The sample yields about 200,000 clones, roughly 84% seen once. A remark on this clone: The antigen is undetermined.

The clonotype comes from a middle-aged man in good health and CMV-seronegative. V is TRBV7-2 and J is TRBJ2-7; D remains ambiguous. Sequences were obtained from PBMCs. The CDR3 reads CASSLDANYEQYF. DNA for the CDR3: TGTGCCAGCAGCTTAGACGCGAACTACGAGCAGTACTTC.